One sample yielded the 4 T cell receptor beta chains listed below, sequenced in a study of cytomegalovirus exposure and HLA in healthy donors. PCR involved 60 Vbeta and 13 Jbeta primers. Profiling relied on immunoSEQ multiplex PCR, and the TCRdb table lists in-frame clones only, not all of them. The sample yields more than 130,000 clones, around 80% seen once. What was sequenced was PBMCs. The origin of the receptors is a man aged 35-49 years in good health and CMV-seropositive.

CDR3 coding DNA: TGTGCCAGCAGCGCCGAAGGGGAGGTTAATGAAAAACTGTTTTTT. Its translation is CASSAEGEVNEKLFF. The chain recombines TRBV7-2 with TRBJ1-4; tentatively, D is TRBD1 (5 bases). The germline V gene has CDR1 SGHTA and CDR2 FQGNSA. V lost 5 bases, J lost 4 bases, and 14 bases lay in between. This CDR3 region has 15 residues.

The genes are TRBV28 and TRBJ2-1; TRBD2 matches 10 bases. This CDR3 is 16 amino acids long. Germline CDR1 MDHEN, CDR2 SYDVKM. V gave up 0 bases and J gave up 9 bases; unmatched junction bases: 8. CDR3 region: CASSLWSGGALGEQFF. The CDR3 coding sequence is TGTGCCAGCAGTTTATGGAGCGGGGGGGCCTTGGGTGAGCAGTTCTTC.

The chain recombines TRBV7-2 with TRBJ2-5; the D gene is possibly TRBD2 (6 bases). The J call may be incorrect, as the DNA end agrees better with TRBJ2-7. The CDR3 sequence is 14 residues long. Germline V gives CDR1 SGHTA, CDR2 FQGNSA. The CDR3 DNA follows: TGTGCCAGCAGCTTATGGGGGGAAATAGCCGAGCAGTACTTC. Amino acid sequence: CASSLWGEIAEQYF.

The V gene is TRBV29-1, the J gene TRBJ2-7; the match to TRBD1 covers 7 bases. J was trimmed by 0 bases and V by 7 bases; bases with no gene match: 6. CDR3 length equals 13 residues. Germline CDR1 and CDR2: SQVTM and ANQGSEA. The DNA for the CDR3 is TGCAGCGCCGGGACAGCCTACTCCTACGAGCAGTACTTC. It codes for CSAGTAYSYEQYF.